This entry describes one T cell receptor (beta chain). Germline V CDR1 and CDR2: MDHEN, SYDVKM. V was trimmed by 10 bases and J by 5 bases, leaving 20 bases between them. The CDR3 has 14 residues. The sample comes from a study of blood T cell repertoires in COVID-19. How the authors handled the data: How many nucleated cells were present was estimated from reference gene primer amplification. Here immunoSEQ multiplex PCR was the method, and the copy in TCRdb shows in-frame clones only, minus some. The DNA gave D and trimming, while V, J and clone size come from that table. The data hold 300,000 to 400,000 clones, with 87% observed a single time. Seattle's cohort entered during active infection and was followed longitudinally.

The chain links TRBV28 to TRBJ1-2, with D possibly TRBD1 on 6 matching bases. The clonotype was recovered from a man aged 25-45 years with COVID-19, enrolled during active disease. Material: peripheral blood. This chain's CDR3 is CATAPGGATYGYTF. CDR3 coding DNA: TGTGCCACAGCCCCGGGGGGGGCGACTTATGGCTACACCTTC.